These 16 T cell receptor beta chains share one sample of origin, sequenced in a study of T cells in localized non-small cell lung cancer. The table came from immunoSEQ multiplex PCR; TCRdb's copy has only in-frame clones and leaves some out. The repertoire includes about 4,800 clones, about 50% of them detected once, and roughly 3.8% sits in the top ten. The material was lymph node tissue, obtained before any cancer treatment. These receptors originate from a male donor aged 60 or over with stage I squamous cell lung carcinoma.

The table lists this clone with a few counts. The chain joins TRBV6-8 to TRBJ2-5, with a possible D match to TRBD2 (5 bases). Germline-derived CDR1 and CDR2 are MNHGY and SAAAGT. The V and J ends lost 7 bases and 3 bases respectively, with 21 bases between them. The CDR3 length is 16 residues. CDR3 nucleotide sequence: TGTGCCAGCACCCCCCTGGGTGGTCGGGGAGAAGAGACCCAGTACTTC. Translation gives CASTPLGGRGEETQYF.

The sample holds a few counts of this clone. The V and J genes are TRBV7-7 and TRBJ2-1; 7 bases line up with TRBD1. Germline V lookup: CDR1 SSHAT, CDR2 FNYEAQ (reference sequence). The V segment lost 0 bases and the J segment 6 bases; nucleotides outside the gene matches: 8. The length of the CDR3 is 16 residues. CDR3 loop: CASSLATGMGFNEQFF. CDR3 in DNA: TGTGCCAGCAGCTTAGCGACAGGGATGGGGTTCAATGAGCAGTTCTTC.

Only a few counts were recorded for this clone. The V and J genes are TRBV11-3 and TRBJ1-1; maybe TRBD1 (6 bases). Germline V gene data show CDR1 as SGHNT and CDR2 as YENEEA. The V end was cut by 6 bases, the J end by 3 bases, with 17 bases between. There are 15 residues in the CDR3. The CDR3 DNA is TGTGCCAGCAGTCAATCGGGGGCTCGGGACACTGAAGCTTTCTTT. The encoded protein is CASSQSGARDTEAFF.

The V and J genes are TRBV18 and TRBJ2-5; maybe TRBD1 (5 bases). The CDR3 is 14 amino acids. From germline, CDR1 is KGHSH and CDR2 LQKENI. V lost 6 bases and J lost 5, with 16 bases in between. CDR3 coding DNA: TGTGCCAGCTCGCACAATGGGGCCGAGGAGACCCAGTACTTC. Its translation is CASSHNGAEETQYF.

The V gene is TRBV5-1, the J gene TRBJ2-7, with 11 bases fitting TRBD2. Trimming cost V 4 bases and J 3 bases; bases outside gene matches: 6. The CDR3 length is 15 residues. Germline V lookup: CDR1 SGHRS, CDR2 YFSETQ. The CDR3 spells CASSEGLAGFYEQYF. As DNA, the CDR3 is TGCGCCAGCAGCGAAGGACTAGCGGGTTTCTACGAGCAGTACTTC.

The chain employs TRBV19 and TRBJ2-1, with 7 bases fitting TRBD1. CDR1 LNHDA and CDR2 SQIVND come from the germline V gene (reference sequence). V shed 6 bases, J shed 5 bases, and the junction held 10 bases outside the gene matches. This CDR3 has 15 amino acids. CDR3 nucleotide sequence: TGTGCCAGTAGACGAACCGGGACAGAGAACAATGAGCAGTTCTTC. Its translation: CASRRTGTENNEQFF.

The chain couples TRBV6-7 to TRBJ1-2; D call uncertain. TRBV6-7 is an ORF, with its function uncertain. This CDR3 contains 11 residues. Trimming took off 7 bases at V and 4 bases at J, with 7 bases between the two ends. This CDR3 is CASISSYGYTF. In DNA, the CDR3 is TGTGCCAGCATTTCGTCCTATGGCTACACCTTC.

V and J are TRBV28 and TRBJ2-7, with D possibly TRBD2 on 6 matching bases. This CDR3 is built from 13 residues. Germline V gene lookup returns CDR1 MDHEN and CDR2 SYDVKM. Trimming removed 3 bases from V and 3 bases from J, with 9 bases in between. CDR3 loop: CASSFRGNYEQYF. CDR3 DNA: TGTGCCAGCAGTTTCCGGGGGAACTACGAGCAGTACTTC. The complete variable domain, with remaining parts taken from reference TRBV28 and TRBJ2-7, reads DVKVTQSSRYLVKRTGEKVFLECVQDMDHENMFWYRQDPGLGLRLIYFSYDVKMKEKGDIPEGYSVSREKKERFSLILESASTNQTSMYLCASSFRGNYEQYFGPGTRLTVT.

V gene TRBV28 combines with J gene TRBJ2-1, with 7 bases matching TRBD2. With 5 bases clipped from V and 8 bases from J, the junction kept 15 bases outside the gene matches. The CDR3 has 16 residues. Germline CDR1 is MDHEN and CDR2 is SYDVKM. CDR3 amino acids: CASSPRMREWRDEQFF. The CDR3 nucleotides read TGTGCCAGCAGTCCGAGGATGCGGGAGTGGAGAGATGAGCAGTTCTTC.

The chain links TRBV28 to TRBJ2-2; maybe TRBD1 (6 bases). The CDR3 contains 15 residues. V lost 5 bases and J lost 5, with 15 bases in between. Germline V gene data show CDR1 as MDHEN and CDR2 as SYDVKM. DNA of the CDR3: TGTGCCAGCAGTGGCGCGCCCGACAGGACCGGGGAGCTGTTTTTT. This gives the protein CASSGAPDRTGELFF.

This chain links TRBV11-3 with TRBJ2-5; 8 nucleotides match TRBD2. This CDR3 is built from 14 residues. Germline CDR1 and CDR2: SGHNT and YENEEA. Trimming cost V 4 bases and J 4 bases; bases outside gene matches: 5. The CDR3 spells CASSSRTSRETQYF. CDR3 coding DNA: TGTGCCAGCAGCTCCCGGACTAGCCGAGAGACCCAGTACTTC. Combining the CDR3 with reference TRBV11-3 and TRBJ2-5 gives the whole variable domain EAGVVQSPRYKIIEKKQPVAFWCNPISGHNTLYWYLQNLGQGPELLIRYENEEAVDDSQLPKDRFSAERLKGVDSTLKIQPAELGDSAVYLCASSSRTSRETQYFGPGTRLLVL.

The CDR3 sequence is CASSLSTGGRSGELFF. Here the CDR3 DNA reads TGTGCCAGCTCACTTTCGACAGGGGGCAGGTCCGGGGAGCTGTTTTTT. The genes are TRBV18 and TRBJ2-2, with 10 bases identical to TRBD1. Germline V gene sequence: CDR1 KGHSH, CDR2 LQKENI. The CDR3 spans 16 residues. V shed 4 bases and J 6 bases; nucleotides not matched to a gene: 8.

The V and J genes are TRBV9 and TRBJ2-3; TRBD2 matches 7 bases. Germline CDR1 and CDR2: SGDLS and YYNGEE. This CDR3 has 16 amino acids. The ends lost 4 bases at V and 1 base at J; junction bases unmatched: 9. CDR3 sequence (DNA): TGTGCCAGCAGCCCCACGGGGGGACCTGGCACAGATACGCAGTATTTT. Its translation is CASSPTGGPGTDTQYF.

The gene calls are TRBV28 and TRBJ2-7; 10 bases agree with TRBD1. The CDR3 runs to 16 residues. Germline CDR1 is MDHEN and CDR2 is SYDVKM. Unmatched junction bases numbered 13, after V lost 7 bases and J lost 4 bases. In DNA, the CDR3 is TGTGCCAGCATCTCCGCGGGACAGGGGATGAGGTACGAGCAGTACTTC. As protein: CASISAGQGMRYEQYF.

CDR3 protein: CASSIYTEAFF. The CDR3 DNA reads as TGTGCCAGTAGTATATACACTGAAGCTTTCTTT. The chain couples TRBV19 to TRBJ1-1; no clear D. The CDR3 is 11 residues long. Trimming took off 2 bases at V and 3 bases at J, with 1 base between the two ends. Germline V gene lookup returns CDR1 LNHDA and CDR2 SQIVND (reference sequence).

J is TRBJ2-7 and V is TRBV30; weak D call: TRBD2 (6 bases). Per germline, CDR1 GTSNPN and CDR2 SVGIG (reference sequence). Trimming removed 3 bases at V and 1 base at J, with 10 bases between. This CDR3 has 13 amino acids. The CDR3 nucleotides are TGTGCCTGGAGCGGAGGGTTATCCTACGAGCAGTACTTC. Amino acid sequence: CAWSGGLSYEQYF.